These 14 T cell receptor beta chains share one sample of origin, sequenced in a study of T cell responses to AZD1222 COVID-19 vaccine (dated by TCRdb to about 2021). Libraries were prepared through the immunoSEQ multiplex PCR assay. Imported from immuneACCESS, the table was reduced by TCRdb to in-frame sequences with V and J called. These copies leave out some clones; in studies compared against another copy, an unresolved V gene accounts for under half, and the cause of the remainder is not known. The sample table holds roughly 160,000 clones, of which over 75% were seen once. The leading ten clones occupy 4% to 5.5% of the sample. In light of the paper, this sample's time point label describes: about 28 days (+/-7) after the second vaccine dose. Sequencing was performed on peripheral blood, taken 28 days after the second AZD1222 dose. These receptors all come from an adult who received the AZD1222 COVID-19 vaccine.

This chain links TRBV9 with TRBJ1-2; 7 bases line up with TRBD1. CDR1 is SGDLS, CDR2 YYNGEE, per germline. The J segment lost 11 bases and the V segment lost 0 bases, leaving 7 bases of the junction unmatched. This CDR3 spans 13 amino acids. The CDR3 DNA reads TGTGCCAGCAGCGTAGGACAGGGAACTTATTACACCTTC. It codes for CASSVGQGTYYTF.

The CDR3: CASRLTSGGSYEQYF. CDR3 bases: TGTGCCAGTAGGCTGACTAGCGGGGGGTCCTACGAGCAGTACTTC. The chain uses TRBV19 and TRBJ2-7; 13 nucleotides match TRBD2. CDR1 is LNHDA and CDR2 is SQIVND in the germline V gene (reference sequence). This CDR3 region has 15 residues. V lost 6 bases and J lost 1; bases outside the gene matches: 3.

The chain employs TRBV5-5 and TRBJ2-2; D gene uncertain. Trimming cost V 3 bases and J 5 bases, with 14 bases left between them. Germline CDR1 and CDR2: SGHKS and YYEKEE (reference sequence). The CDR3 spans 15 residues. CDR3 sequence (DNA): TGTGCCAGCAGCTCCGATCATTTCAAGACCGGGGAGCTGTTTTTT. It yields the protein CASSSDHFKTGELFF.

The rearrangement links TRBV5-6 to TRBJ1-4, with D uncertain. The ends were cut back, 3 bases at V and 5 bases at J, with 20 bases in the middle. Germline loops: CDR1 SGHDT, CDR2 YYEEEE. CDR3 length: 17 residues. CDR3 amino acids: CASSWKGMWAQNEKLFF. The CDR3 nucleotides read TGTGCCAGCAGCTGGAAAGGGATGTGGGCCCAAAATGAAAAACTGTTTTTT.

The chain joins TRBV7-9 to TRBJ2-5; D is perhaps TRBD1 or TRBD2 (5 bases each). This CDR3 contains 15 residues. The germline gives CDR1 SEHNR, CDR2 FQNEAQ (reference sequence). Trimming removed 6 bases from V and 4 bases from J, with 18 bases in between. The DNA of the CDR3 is TGTGCCAGCAGTAATAAATTGGGGACGATAGAGACCCAGTACTTC. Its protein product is CASSNKLGTIETQYF.

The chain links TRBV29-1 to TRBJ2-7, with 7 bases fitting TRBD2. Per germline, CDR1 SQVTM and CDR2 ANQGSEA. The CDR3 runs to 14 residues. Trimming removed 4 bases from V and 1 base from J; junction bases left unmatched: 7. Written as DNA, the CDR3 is TGCAGCGTTGGAGATAAGCGGGGATCCTACGAGCAGTACTTC. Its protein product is CSVGDKRGSYEQYF.

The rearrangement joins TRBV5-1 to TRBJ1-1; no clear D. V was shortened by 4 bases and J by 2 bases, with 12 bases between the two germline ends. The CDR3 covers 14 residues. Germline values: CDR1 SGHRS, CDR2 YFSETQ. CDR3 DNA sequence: TGCGCCAGCAGCCCCGACTGGCAAAACACTGAAGCTTTCTTT. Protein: CASSPDWQNTEAFF.

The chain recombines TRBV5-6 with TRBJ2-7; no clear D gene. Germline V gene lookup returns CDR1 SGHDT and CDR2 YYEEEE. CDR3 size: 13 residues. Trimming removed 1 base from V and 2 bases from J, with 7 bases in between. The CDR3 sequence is CASSLLSTYEQYF. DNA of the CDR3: TGTGCCAGCAGCTTGTTGAGTACCTACGAGCAGTACTTC.

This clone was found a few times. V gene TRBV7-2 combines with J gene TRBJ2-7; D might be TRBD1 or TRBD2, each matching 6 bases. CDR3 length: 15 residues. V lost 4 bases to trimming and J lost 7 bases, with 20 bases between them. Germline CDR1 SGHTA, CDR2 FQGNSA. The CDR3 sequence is CASSSYLGGPLEQYF. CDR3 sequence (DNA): TGTGCCAGCAGCTCCTATCTTGGGGGGCCCCTAGAGCAGTACTTC.

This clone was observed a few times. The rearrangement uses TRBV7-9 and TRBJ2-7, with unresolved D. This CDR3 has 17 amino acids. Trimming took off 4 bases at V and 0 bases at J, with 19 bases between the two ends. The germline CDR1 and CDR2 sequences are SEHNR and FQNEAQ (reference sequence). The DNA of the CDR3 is TGTGCCAGCAGCTCCCGTAACGGGCCCCGAAGCTCCTACGAGCAGTACTTC. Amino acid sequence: CASSSRNGPRSSYEQYF. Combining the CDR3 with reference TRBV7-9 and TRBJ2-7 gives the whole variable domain DTGVSQNPRHKITKRGQNVTFRCDPISEHNRLYWYRQTLGQGPEFLTYFQNEAQLEKSRLLSDRFSAERPKGSFSTLEIQRTEQGDSAMYLCASSSRNGPRSSYEQYFGPGTRLTVT.

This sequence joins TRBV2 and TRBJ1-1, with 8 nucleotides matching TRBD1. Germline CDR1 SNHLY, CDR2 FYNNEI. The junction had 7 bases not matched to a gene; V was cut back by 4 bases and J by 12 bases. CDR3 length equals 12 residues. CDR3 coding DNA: TGTGCCAGCAGTGTTGGGACAGGATTATCTTTCTTT. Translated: CASSVGTGLSFF.

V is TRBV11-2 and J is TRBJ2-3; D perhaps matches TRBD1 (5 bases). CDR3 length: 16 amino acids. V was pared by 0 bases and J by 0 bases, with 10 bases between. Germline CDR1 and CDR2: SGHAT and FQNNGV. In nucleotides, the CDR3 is TGTGCCAGCAGCTTAGAATTTGACAGTAGCACAGATACGCAGTATTTT. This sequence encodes CASSLEFDSSTDTQYF.

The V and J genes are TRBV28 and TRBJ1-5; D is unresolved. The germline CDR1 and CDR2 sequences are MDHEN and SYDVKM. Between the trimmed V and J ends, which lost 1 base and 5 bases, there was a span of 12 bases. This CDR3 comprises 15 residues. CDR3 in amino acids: CASSLFLRGDQPQHF. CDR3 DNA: TGTGCCAGCAGTTTATTCCTGCGGGGTGATCAGCCCCAGCATTTT.

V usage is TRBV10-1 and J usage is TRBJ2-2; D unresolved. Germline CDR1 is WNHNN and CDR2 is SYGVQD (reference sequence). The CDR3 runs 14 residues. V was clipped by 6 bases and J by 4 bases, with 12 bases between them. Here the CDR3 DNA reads TGCGCCAGCAGGGGGATGATGGGCACCGGGGAGCTGTTTTTT. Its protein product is CASRGMMGTGELFF.